Listed below are T cell receptor beta chains from one sample, sequenced in a study of cytomegalovirus exposure and HLA in healthy donors. Clones were read by immunoSEQ multiplex PCR, and TCRdb kept only the in-frame ones, dropping some. The sample holds 160,000 or so clones; over 80% are singletons and the top ten take over 2%. Sequencing was carried out using PBMCs. Receptor source: a man aged 30-40 years in good health and CMV-seropositive. CDR3s include the opening cysteine and the closing phenylalanine or tryptophan. The D gene is left open where the match is weak. Rows may omit the clone size; those that give it use once, few, many or a size class.

length | D | J | size | V | CDR3 | DNA
13 | - | TRBJ2-7 | - | TRBV6-6 | CASGDSGFGEQYF | TGTGCCAGCGGGGATAGCGGATTTGGCGAGCAGTACTTC
16 | TRBD1 | TRBJ2-2 | - | TRBV6-4 | CASSDSGTGNTGELFF | TGTGCCAGCAGTGACTCCGGGACAGGGAACACCGGGGAGCTGTTTTTT
17 | TRBD2 | TRBJ2-5 | once | TRBV4-2 | CASSQEEGAGGQETQYF | TGTGCCAGCAGCCAAGAGGAAGGAGCGGGGGGGCAAGAGACCCAGTACTTC
15 | - | TRBJ2-1 | - | TRBV12-2 | CASRLGSGGANEQFF | TGTGCAAGTCGCTTAGGGAGCGGGGGGGCCAATGAGCAGTTCTTC
14 | - | TRBJ2-7 | - | TRBV2 | CASTPGHLSYEQYF | TGTGCCAGCACCCCGGGACACCTATCCTACGAGCAGTACTTC
16 | - | TRBJ2-3 | once | TRBV15 | CATSRDTAASTDTQYF | TGTGCCACCAGCAGAGACACAGCAGCTAGCACAGATACGCAGTATTTT
15 | TRBD1 | TRBJ1-2 | - | TRBV7-8 | CASSLGTGSSYGYTF | TGTGCCAGCAGCCTGGGGACAGGGTCTTCGTATGGCTACACCTTC
13 | - | TRBJ2-5 | - | TRBV5-1 | CASSLGGVETQYF | TGCGCCAGCAGCTTGGGGGGGGTAGAGACCCAGTACTTC
16 | - | TRBJ1-1 | - | TRBV5-5 | CASSLVGGELNTEAFF | TGTGCCAGCAGCTTGGTGGGGGGAGAATTGAACACTGAAGCTTTCTTT
13 | TRBD1 | TRBJ1-4 | - | TRBV18 | CASSPGTGEKLFF | TGTGCCAGCTCACCAGGGACAGGGGAAAAACTGTTTTTT
14 | - | TRBJ2-1 | - | TRBV14 | CASSLFGEYNEQFF | TGTGCCAGCAGCCTTTTCGGGGAATACAATGAGCAGTTCTTC
15 | - | TRBJ1-6 | - | TRBV6-5 | CASSTQGSYNSPLHF | TGTGCCAGCAGTACTCAGGGGTCCTATAATTCACCCCTCCACTTT
13 | - | TRBJ2-5 | - | TRBV19 | CASGQPYQETQYF | TGTGCCAGTGGCCAACCCTACCAAGAGACCCAGTACTTC
16 | TRBD1 | TRBJ2-2 | - | TRBV5-4 | CASRRRTGYNTGELFF | TGTGCCAGCAGGCGGAGGACAGGGTACAACACCGGGGAGCTGTTTTTT
17 | TRBD1 | TRBJ2-6 | - | TRBV5-1 | CASSTRTGLSGANVLTF | TGCGCCAGCAGCACCCGGACAGGCCTCTCTGGGGCCAACGTCCTGACTTTC
13 | - | TRBJ1-1 | - | TRBV27 | CASSLSRNTEAFF | TGTGCCAGCAGTTTATCCAGGAACACTGAAGCTTTCTTT
17 | TRBD1 | TRBJ1-6 | - | TRBV7-6 | CASSRGQAASYNSPLHF | TGTGCCAGCAGCCGGGGACAGGCTGCTTCCTATAATTCACCCCTCCACTTT
19 | - | TRBJ2-7 | - | TRBV28 | CASSLGPPVIWIGTYEQYF | TGTGCCAGCAGTCTGGGGCCCCCGGTCATCTGGATCGGCACCTACGAGCAGTACTTC
16 | TRBD2 | TRBJ2-3 | once | TRBV9 | CASSVVAGGHTDTQYF | TGTGCCAGCAGCGTAGTAGCGGGGGGTCACACAGATACGCAGTATTTT
17 | - | TRBJ2-1 | - | TRBV29-1 | CSVEEKGGSSSYNEQFF | TGCAGCGTTGAAGAAAAGGGGGGGTCTAGCTCCTACAATGAGCAGTTCTTC
15 | - | TRBJ2-1 | - | TRBV5-6 | CASSLEEGAYNEQFF | TGTGCCAGCAGCTTGGAAGAGGGTGCCTACAATGAGCAGTTCTTC
16 | TRBD2 | TRBJ2-1 | - | TRBV7-3 | CASSQGAAGGPREQFF | TGTGCCAGCAGCCAAGGGGCGGCGGGGGGGCCCCGAGAGCAGTTCTTC